Following are 10 T cell receptor beta chains from one sample sequenced in a study of regulatory T cells in long-lasting Graves disease. Regarding time point: newly diagnosed GD, antithyroid drugs for less than 3 months. PBMC-extracted RNA yielded the TCR library. Arm-PCR of CDR3 regions and iRepertoire HTBI primers were used to build TCR beta libraries. TCRdb reprocessed the multiplex PCR reads via MiXCR and lists one record per CDR3 protein. The sample yields approximately 390,000 distinct CDR3 sequences, around 16% seen once. These data are also associated with another study on T cells in Graves' hyperthyroidism and ophthalmopathy.

The material sequenced was peripheral blood mononuclear cells (PBMCs), taken at new diagnosis, from a patient treated with antithyroid drugs. All receptors come from a woman younger than 35 with Graves disease.

This clonotype has ten or more counts. This sequence joins TRBV6-5 and TRBJ2-7; D is perhaps TRBD1 (6 bases). Germline CDR1 reads MNHEY; CDR2 reads SVGAGI. The V end lost 3 bases, the J end lost 2 bases, and 11 bases lay between the germline ends. The CDR3 covers 14 residues. In nucleotides, the CDR3 is TGTGCCAGCAGTTATTCTTACAGGGCCTACGAGCAGTACTTC. It yields the protein CASSYSYRAYEQYF.

Only a few counts were recorded for this clonotype. The chain recombines TRBV29-1 with TRBJ1-1; D remains ambiguous. Deletions cut 6 bases from V and 2 bases from J, with 13 bases between. The CDR3 spans 13 residues. CDR1 and CDR2 (germline): SQVTM, ANQGSEA. The CDR3: CSVQTTQNTEAFF. CDR3 DNA: TGCAGCGTCCAGACCACTCAAAACACTGAAGCTTTCTTT.

The chain links TRBV10-2 to TRBJ1-4; 9 bases match TRBD1. Germline CDR1 and CDR2: WSHSY and SAAADI. The V and J ends lost 5 bases and 7 bases, in that order; junction bases with no gene match: 11. This CDR3 contains 16 residues. The CDR3: CASSSYTGGGREKLFF. Written as DNA, the CDR3 is TGCGCCAGCAGTTCATATACAGGGGGCGGGCGTGAAAAACTGTTTTTT.

This clonotype has ten or more counts. The genes are TRBV7-6 and TRBJ1-6; D may be TRBD1 (6 bases). With 0 bases removed from V and 10 bases from J, the gap between germline ends came to 13 bases. Germline values: CDR1 SGHVS, CDR2 FNYEAQ. The CDR3 has 15 residues. The CDR3: CASSLARGRESPLHF. The CDR3 coding sequence is TGTGCCAGCAGCTTAGCGCGGGGGCGCGAATCACCCCTCCACTTT.

The sample holds many counts of this clonotype. This chain connects TRBV3-1 to TRBJ2-4; 16 bases align to TRBD2. The CDR3 loop spans 20 amino acids. CDR1 is LGHDT and CDR2 is YNNKEL in the germline V gene (reference sequence). Trimming at V came to 2 bases and at J to 3 bases, leaving 10 bases not matched to a gene. The CDR3 here is CASSQLPGLAGGQGKNIQYF. CDR3 DNA: TGTGCCAGCAGCCAACTACCGGGACTAGCGGGGGGGCAGGGCAAAAACATTCAGTACTTC.

The chain combines TRBV7-3 with TRBJ2-3; D not resolved. Germline loops: CDR1 SGHTA, CDR2 FQGTGA. V was shortened by 5 bases and J by 6 bases, with 12 bases between the two germline ends. The CDR3 totals 13 residues. The CDR3 protein is CASSPIDFDTQYF. DNA of the CDR3: TGTGCCAGCAGCCCCATAGACTTCGATACGCAGTATTTT.

To note about this clonotype: Being one base from a much bigger clone, this may be a read error. The genes are TRBV12-3 or TRBV12-4 and TRBJ1-3; 8 nucleotides match TRBD1. The CDR3 runs 15 residues. With 6 bases clipped from V and 2 bases from J, the junction kept 6 bases outside the gene matches. This CDR3 reads CASSPRDRTGNTIYF. As DNA, the CDR3 is TGTGCCAGCAGCCCCAGGGACAGGACTGGAAACACCATATATTTT.

Only one count was recorded for this clonotype. The V and J genes are TRBV6-2 or TRBV6-3 and TRBJ2-2, with D unresolved. In germline, CDR1 is MNHEY, CDR2 SVGEGT. The germline V and J ends were trimmed by 5 bases and 7 bases, with 11 bases remaining between them. The CDR3 is 13 residues long. CDR3 DNA sequence: TGTGCCAGCAGTCCCCCCCCGGTCGGGGAGCTGTTTTTT. This gives the protein CASSPPPVGELFF.

The chain uses TRBV6-1 and TRBJ2-1; 13 bases match TRBD2. The CDR3 sequence is 14 residues long. V lost 10 bases, J lost 8 bases, and 8 bases stayed unmatched. Germline lookup yields CDR1 MNHNS and CDR2 SASEGT. Here the CDR3 DNA reads TGTGCCATCCCGCGACTAGCGGGGGGTCATGAGCAGTTCTTC. It translates to CAIPRLAGGHEQFF.

This clonotype was found many times. The V and J genes are TRBV2 and TRBJ2-1; 7 bases agree with TRBD2. The germline gives CDR1 SNHLY, CDR2 FYNNEI. The ends lost 7 bases at V and 7 bases at J; junction bases unmatched: 13. CDR3 size: 15 residues. As DNA, the CDR3 is TGTGCCAGCAAGGATTTGGGGGGGAGAATAAATGAGCAGTTCTTC. Amino acid sequence: CASKDLGGRINEQFF. Combining the CDR3 with reference TRBV2 and TRBJ2-1 gives the whole variable domain EPEVTQTPSHQVTQMGQEVILRCVPISNHLYFYWYRQILGQKVEFLVSFYNNEISEKSEIFDDQFSVERPDGSNFTLKIRSTKLEDSAMYFCASKDLGGRINEQFFGPGTRLTVL.